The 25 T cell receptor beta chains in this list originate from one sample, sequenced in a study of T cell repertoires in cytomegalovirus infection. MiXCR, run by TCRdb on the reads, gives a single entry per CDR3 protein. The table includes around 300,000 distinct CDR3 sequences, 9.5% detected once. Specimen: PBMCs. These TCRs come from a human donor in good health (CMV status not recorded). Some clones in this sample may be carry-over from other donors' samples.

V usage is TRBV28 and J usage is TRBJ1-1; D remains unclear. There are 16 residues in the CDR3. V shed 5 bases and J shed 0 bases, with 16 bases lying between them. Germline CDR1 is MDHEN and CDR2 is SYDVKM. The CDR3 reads CASSRLRRQMNTEAFF. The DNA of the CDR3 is TGTGCCAGCAGTCGCCTCCGTCGGCAGATGAACACTGAAGCTTTCTTT.

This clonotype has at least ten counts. CDR3 sequence: CASSETGAGVGTEAFF. CDR3 nucleotides: TGTGCCAGCAGCGAAACGGGGGCAGGGGTAGGGACTGAAGCTTTCTTT. The chain recombines TRBV7-3 with TRBJ1-1; tentatively, D is TRBD1 (6 bases). The CDR3 is 16 residues long. Trimming cost V 5 bases and J 5 bases, with 21 bases left between them. The V gene's germline CDR1 is SGHTA and CDR2 FQGTGA.

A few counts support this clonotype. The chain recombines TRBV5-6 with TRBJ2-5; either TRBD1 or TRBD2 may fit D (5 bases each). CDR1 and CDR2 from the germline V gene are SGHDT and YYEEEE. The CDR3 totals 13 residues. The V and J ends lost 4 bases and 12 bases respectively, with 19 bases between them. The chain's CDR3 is CASSPQGAGREYF. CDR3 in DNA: TGTGCCAGCAGCCCTCAGGGAGCCGGGCGGGAGTACTTC.

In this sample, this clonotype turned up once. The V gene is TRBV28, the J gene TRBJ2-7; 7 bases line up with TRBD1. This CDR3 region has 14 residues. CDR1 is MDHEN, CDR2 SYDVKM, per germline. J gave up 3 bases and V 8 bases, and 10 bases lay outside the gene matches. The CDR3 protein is CASGVTGLFYEQYF. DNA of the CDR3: TGTGCCAGCGGAGTGACAGGGTTGTTCTACGAGCAGTACTTC.

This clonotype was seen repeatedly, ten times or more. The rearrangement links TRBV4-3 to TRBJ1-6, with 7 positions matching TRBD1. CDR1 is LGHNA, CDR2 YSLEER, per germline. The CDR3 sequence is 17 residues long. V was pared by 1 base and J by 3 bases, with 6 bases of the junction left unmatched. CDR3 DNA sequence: TGCGCCAGCAGCCAAGCCAAGGGGGCCCTCTATAATTCACCCCTCCACTTT. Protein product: CASSQAKGALYNSPLHF.

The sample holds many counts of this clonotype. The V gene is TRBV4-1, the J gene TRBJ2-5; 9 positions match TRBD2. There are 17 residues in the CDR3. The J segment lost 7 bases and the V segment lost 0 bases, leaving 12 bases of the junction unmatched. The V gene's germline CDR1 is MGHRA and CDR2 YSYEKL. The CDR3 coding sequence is TGCGCCAGCAGCCAAGAGAGGATAGCGGGAGCACCAGCGACCCAGTACTTC. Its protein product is CASSQERIAGAPATQYF.

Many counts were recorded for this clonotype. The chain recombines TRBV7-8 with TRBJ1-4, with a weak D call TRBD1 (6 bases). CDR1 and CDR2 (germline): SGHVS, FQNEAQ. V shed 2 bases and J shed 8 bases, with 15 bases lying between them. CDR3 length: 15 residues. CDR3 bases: TGTGCCAGCAGCTTATTGGACAGACCTCTGGAAAAACTGTTTTTT. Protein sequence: CASSLLDRPLEKLFF.

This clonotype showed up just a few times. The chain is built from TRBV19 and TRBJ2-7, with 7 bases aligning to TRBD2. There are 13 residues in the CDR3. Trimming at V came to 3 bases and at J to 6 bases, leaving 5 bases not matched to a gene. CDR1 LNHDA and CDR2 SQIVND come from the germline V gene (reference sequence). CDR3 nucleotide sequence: TGTGCCAGTAGTATCGAGGGCGGGGGCGAGCAGTACTTC. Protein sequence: CASSIEGGGEQYF.

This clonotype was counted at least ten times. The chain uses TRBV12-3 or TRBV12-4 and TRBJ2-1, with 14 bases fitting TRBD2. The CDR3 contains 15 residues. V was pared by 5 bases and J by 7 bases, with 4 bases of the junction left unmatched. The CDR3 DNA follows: TGTGCCAGCAGTCCCGGACTAGCGGGAGGTAATGAGCAGTTCTTC. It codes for CASSPGLAGGNEQFF.

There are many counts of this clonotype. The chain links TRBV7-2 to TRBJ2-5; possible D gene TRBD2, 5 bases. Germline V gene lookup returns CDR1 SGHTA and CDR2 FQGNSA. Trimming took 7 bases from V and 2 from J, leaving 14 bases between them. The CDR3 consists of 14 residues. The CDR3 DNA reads TGTGCCAGCACCCGGACGGGAATTCAAGAGACCCAGTACTTC. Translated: CASTRTGIQETQYF.

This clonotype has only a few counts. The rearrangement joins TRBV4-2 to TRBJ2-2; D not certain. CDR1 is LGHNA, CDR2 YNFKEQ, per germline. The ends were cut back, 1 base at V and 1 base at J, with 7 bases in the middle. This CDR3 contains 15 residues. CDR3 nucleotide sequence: TGTGCCAGCAGCCAAGGACAACTGAACACCGGGGAGCTGTTTTTT. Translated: CASSQGQLNTGELFF.

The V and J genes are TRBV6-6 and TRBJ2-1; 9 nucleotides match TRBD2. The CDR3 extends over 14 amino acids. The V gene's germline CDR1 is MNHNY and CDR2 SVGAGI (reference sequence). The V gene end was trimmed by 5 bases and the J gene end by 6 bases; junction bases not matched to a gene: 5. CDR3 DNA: TGTGCCAGCAGTAACGTAGCGGGAGTCAATGAGCAGTTCTTC. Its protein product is CASSNVAGVNEQFF.

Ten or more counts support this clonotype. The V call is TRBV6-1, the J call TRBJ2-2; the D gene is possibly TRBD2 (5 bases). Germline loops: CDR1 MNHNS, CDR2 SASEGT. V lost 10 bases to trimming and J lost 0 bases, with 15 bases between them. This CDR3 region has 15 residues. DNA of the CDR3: TGTGCCATTCAGCGTAGCGACTCGAACACCGGGGAGCTGTTTTTT. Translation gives CAIQRSDSNTGELFF.

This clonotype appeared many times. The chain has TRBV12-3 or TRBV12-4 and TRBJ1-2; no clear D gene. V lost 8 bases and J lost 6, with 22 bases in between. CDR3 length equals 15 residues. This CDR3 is CASRSPWEYRHGYTF. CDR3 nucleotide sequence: TGTGCCAGCCGATCACCTTGGGAGTATCGGCATGGCTACACCTTC.

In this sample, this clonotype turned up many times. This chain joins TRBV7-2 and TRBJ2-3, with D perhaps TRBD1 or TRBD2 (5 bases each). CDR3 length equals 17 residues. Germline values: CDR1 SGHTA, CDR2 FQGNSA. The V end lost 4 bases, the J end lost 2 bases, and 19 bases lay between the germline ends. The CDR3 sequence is CASSSSRDDYLTDTQYF. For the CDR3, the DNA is TGTGCCAGCAGCTCCTCGAGGGACGACTACCTCACAGATACGCAGTATTTT. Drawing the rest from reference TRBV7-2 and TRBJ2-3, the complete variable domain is GAGVSQSPSNKVTEKGKDVELRCDPISGHTALYWYRQSLGQGLEFLIYFQGNSAPDKSGLPSDRFSAERTGGSVSTLTIQRTQQEDSAVYLCASSSSRDDYLTDTQYFGPGTRLTVL.

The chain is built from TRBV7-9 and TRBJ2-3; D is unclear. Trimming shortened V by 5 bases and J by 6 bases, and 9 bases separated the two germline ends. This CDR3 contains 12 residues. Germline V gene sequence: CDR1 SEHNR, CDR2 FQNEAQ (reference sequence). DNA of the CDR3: TGTGCCAGCAGCCTGAGAATGGATACGCAGTATTTT. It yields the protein CASSLRMDTQYF.

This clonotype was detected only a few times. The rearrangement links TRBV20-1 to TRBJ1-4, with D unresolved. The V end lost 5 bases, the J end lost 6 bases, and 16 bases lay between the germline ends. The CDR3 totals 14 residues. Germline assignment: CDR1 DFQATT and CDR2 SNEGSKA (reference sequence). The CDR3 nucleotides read TGCAGTGCTCCTACTTCCCCCGCGCATGAAAAACTGTTTTTT. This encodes CSAPTSPAHEKLFF.

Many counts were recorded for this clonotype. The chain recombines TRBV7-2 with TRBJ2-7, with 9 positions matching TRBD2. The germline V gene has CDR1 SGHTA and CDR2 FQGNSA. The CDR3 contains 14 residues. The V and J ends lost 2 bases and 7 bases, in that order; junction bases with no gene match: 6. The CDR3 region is CASSLQREVGEQYF. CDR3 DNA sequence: TGTGCCAGCAGCTTACAGCGGGAGGTGGGAGAGCAGTACTTC.

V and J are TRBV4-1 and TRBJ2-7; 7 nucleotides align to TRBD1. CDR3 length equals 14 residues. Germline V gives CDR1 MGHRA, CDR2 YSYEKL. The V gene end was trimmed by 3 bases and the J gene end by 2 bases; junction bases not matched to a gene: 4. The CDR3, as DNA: TGCGCCAGCAGCCAGCCGGGACAGACCTACGAGCAGTACTTC. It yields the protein CASSQPGQTYEQYF.

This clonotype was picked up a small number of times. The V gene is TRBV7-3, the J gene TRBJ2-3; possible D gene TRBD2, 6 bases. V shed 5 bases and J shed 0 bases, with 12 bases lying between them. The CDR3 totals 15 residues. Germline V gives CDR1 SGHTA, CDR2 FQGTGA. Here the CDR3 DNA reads TGTGCCAGCAGCCCTCCGGGGGAGAGCACAGATACGCAGTATTTT. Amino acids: CASSPPGESTDTQYF.

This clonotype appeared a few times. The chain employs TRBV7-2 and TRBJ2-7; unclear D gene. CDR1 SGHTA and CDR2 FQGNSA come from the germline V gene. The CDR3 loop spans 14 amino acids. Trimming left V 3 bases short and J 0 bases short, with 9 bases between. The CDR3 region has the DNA TGTGCCAGCAGCTTCACACGGTACTCCTACGAGCAGTACTTC. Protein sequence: CASSFTRYSYEQYF.

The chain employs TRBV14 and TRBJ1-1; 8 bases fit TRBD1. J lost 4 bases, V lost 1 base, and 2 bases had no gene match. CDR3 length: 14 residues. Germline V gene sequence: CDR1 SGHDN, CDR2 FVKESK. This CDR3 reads CASSQVTGGTEAFF. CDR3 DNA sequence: TGTGCCAGCAGCCAAGTTACAGGGGGCACTGAAGCTTTCTTT.

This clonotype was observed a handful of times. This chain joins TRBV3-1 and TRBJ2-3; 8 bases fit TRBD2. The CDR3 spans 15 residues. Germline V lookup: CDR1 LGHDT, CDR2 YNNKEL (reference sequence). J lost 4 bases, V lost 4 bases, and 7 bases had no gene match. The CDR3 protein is CASSPLGGAADTQYF. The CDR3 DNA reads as TGTGCCAGCAGCCCACTCGGGGGGGCCGCAGATACGCAGTATTTT.

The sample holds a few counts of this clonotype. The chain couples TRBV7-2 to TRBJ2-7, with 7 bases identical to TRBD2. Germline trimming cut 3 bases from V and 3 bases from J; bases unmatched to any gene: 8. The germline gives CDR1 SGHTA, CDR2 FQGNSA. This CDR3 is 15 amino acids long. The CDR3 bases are TGTGCCAGCAGCTTGGGGGGGACTGTATTCTACGAGCAGTACTTC. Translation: CASSLGGTVFYEQYF.

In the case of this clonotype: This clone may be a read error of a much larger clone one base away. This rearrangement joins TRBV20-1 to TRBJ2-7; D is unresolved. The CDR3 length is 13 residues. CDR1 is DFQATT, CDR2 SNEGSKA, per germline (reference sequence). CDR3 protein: CSARVGAVYEQNF. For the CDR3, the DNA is TGCAGTGCTAGAGTTGGTGCCGTCTACGAGCAGAACTTC.